Following are 17 T cell receptor beta chains from one sample sequenced in a study of cytomegalovirus exposure and HLA in healthy donors. Primers: 60 Vbeta forward and 13 Jbeta reverse. The method was immunoSEQ multiplex PCR; TCRdb's version includes in-frame clones alone and lacks a portion of them. The sample lists roughly 110,000 clones, roughly 82% occurring once. The sample was PBMCs. These receptors all stem from a man aged 30-40 years in good health and CMV-seropositive.

This clone has just a few counts. The chain couples TRBV6-5 to TRBJ1-1; TRBD1 matches at 9 bases. The CDR3 contains 15 residues. The J segment lost 0 bases and the V segment lost 3 bases, leaving 2 bases of the junction unmatched. Per germline, CDR1 MNHEY and CDR2 SVGAGI. CDR3 nucleotides: TGTGCCAGCAGTTATGGACAGGGGATGAACACTGAAGCTTTCTTT. This gives the protein CASSYGQGMNTEAFF.

The table lists this clone with a few counts. This chain links TRBV6-5 with TRBJ2-3; 9 bases are shared with TRBD2. The CDR3 runs 15 residues. The germline V gene has CDR1 MNHEY and CDR2 SVGAGI. Losses at the gene ends were 7 bases for V and 3 bases for J; bases not matched to a gene: 8. In DNA, the CDR3 is TGTGCCAGCAAAACAGGCGGGGGGGGAACAGATACGCAGTATTTT. Protein: CASKTGGGGTDTQYF.

This clone was seen only a few times. V usage is TRBV29-1 and J usage is TRBJ2-5; 8 bases are a match to TRBD1. After removal of 4 bases from V and 7 bases from J, the junction contained 5 bases not matched to a gene. From germline, CDR1 is SQVTM and CDR2 ANQGSEA. CDR3 length: 12 amino acids. The CDR3 bases are TGCAGCGTTGGAGACAGGGGTTGGACCCAGTACTTC. As protein: CSVGDRGWTQYF.

The chain carries TRBV6-5 and TRBJ2-3; 10 bases match TRBD2. There are 15 residues in the CDR3. Germline lookup yields CDR1 MNHEY and CDR2 SVGAGI. Trimming at V came to 4 bases and at J to 4 bases, leaving 5 bases not matched to a gene. CDR3 sequence (DNA): TGTGCCAGCAGTTCCATCCTAGCGGGGGCAGATACGCAGTATTTT. Translating gives CASSSILAGADTQYF.

The chain couples TRBV11-2 to TRBJ2-2; tentative D call: TRBD2 (7 bases). The germline CDR1 and CDR2 sequences are SGHAT and FQNNGV. The germline V and J ends were trimmed by 0 bases and 1 base, with 12 bases remaining between them. This CDR3 spans 17 amino acids. CDR3: CASSLEGGGQNTGELFF. The DNA for the CDR3 is TGTGCCAGCAGCTTAGAAGGGGGGGGACAGAACACCGGGGAGCTGTTTTTT.

J is TRBJ2-7 and V is TRBV19; TRBD1 might be the D (7 bases). The CDR3 loop spans 13 amino acids. Deletions cut 8 bases from V and 3 bases from J, with 14 bases between. Germline CDR1 LNHDA, CDR2 SQIVND (reference sequence). The CDR3 DNA sequence: TGTGCCAGTGGGGCGGGACAGAGCTACGAGCAGTACTTC. This codes for CASGAGQSYEQYF.

The chain carries TRBV7-8 and TRBJ1-1; 7 nucleotides align to TRBD1. The length of the CDR3 is 15 residues. CDR1 and CDR2 from the germline V gene are SGHVS and FQNEAQ. Trimming took 4 bases from V and 4 from J; bases not matched to a gene: 9. This CDR3 is CASSSRDRAGTEAFF. The CDR3 region has the DNA TGTGCCAGCAGCTCACGCGACAGGGCGGGCACTGAAGCTTTCTTT.

This clone has just one count. This chain uses TRBV9 with TRBJ2-2; 9 bases are shared with TRBD2. CDR1 and CDR2 (germline): SGDLS, YYNGEE. This CDR3 has 14 amino acids. With V trimmed by 2 bases and J by 7 bases, 3 bases remained unmatched. This CDR3 reads CASSVSSGVGELFF. Written as DNA, the CDR3 is TGTGCCAGCAGCGTTTCTAGCGGGGTCGGGGAGCTGTTTTTT. Variable domain in full (rest from reference TRBV9 and TRBJ2-2): DSGVTQTPKHLITATGQRVTLRCSPRSGDLSVYWYQQSLDQGLQFLIQYYNGEERAKGNILERFSAQQFPDLHSELNLSSLELGDSALYFCASSVSSGVGELFFGEGSRLTVL.

This clone was recorded only once. The chain joins TRBV15 to TRBJ2-3, with 7 bases matching TRBD2. The germline CDR1 and CDR2 sequences are LNHNV and YYDKDF (reference sequence). This CDR3 comprises 18 residues. V dropped 6 bases and J dropped 0; count of bases not matched to a gene: 15. In DNA form, the CDR3 reads TGTGCCACCAGGACTTCGGCGGGGGTTTCCTCTAGCACAGATACGCAGTATTTT. Translation gives CATRTSAGVSSSTDTQYF.

This chain links TRBV5-1 with TRBJ2-4, with TRBD1 as a possible D gene (7 bases). The CDR3 extends over 14 amino acids. Germline loops: CDR1 SGHRS, CDR2 YFSETQ. Trimming stripped 4 bases from V and 8 bases from J, with 16 bases between. The CDR3 here is CASSPGQEGDIQYF. Here the CDR3 DNA reads TGCGCCAGCAGCCCTGGACAGGAGGGGGACATTCAGTACTTC.

This clone was counted only a few times. This sequence joins TRBV9 and TRBJ2-5; D might be TRBD1 (7 bases). V lost 0 bases and J 5 bases, leaving 20 bases between the germline ends. In germline, CDR1 is SGDLS, CDR2 YYNGEE. The CDR3 has 17 amino acids. CDR3 DNA sequence: TGTGCCAGCAGCGTAGCCTCCGGGGCAGGGGGGCAGGAGACCCAGTACTTC. Translation: CASSVASGAGGQETQYF.

For the CDR3, the DNA is TGTGCCAGCAGCAACGAAGGAGTTTATGGCTACACCTTC. Translating it yields CASSNEGVYGYTF. The chain has TRBV9 and TRBJ1-2; no clear D. V lost 4 bases to trimming and J lost 5 bases, with 12 bases between them. The CDR3 has 13 residues. CDR1 is SGDLS and CDR2 is YYNGEE in the germline V gene.

V gene TRBV10-2 combines with J gene TRBJ1-5; D remains unclear. This CDR3 contains 16 residues. V was trimmed by 0 bases and J by 0 bases, leaving 9 bases between them. Germline CDR1 is WSHSY and CDR2 is SAAADI. The CDR3 reads CASSESETYSNQPQHF. The CDR3 coding sequence is TGCGCCAGCAGTGAGTCGGAGACCTATAGCAATCAGCCCCAGCATTTT.

V gene TRBV15 combines with J gene TRBJ1-2, with D unclear. The CDR3 consists of 13 residues. CDR1 is LNHNV, CDR2 YYDKDF, per germline (reference sequence). Trimming cost V 4 bases and J 7 bases, with 13 bases left between them. CDR3 nucleotides: TGTGCCACCAGCATTAGAGGGCCCGGTGGCTACACCTTC. It specifies CATSIRGPGGYTF.

This rearrangement joins TRBV21-1 to TRBJ2-3; TRBD1 was called by the table and not checked on the DNA. TRBV21-1 corresponds to a pseudogene. The CDR3 covers 13 residues. The CDR3 loop reads CAIQDTSTDTQYF. CDR3 DNA: TGTGCCATCCAGGACACCAGCACAGATACGCAGTATTTT.

A single count supports this clone. This rearrangement joins TRBV15 to TRBJ2-7; a possible D gene is TRBD1 (6 bases). The germline V gene has CDR1 LNHNV and CDR2 YYDKDF (reference sequence). The CDR3 is 15 residues long. V was trimmed by 4 bases and J by 4 bases, leaving 17 bases between them. CDR3 DNA sequence: TGTGCCACCAGCAAACCACCAGGGGTCTTTTACGAGCAGTACTTC. This codes for CATSKPPGVFYEQYF. Full variable domain (outside the CDR3, taken from reference TRBV15 and TRBJ2-7): DAMVIQNPRYQVTQFGKPVTLSCSQTLNHNVMYWYQQKSSQAPKLLFHYYDKDFNNEADTPDNFQSRRPNTSFCFLDIRSPGLGDTAMYLCATSKPPGVFYEQYFGPGTRLTVT.

This clone was counted once. V gene TRBV10-3 combines with J gene TRBJ1-2; 7 bases map to TRBD1. V was clipped by 6 bases and J by 3 bases; unmatched bases: 10. The CDR3 consists of 15 residues. Per germline, CDR1 ENHRY and CDR2 SYGVKD. The CDR3 DNA reads as TGTGCCATCAGACCGGGACAGCAATCCGACTATGGCTACACCTTC. This gives the protein CAIRPGQQSDYGYTF.